Below, 22 T cell receptor beta chains from the same sample are listed, as sequenced in a study of T-cell memory formation after mild COVID-19. Each CDR3 protein is one row after TCRdb ran MiXCR on the 5' RACE reads. Among 470,000 or so distinct CDR3 sequences listed, roughly 18% were seen once. Sequencing was done on a sample of PBMCs or a T cell subset sorted from them (not recorded which). These receptors were taken from a man between 18 and 35 years old who had mild COVID-19 (a few samples of this study predate the infection). Cell type and time point are not known.

The CDR3 here is CASSGGQGGNQPQHF. As DNA, the CDR3 is TGTGCCAGCAGCGGGGGACAGGGAGGCAATCAGCCCCAGCATTTT. The V and J genes are TRBV3-1 and TRBJ1-5, with 9 positions matching TRBD1. Germline V gene sequence: CDR1 LGHDT, CDR2 YNNKEL (reference sequence). The CDR3 runs 15 residues. The trim removed 5 bases at V and 2 bases at J, leaving 4 bases unmatched.

V usage is TRBV20-1 and J usage is TRBJ1-3; weak D call: TRBD1 (5 bases). This CDR3 has 13 residues. Trimming cost V 6 bases and J 4 bases, with 13 bases left between them. Germline CDR1 reads DFQATT; CDR2 reads SNEGSKA (reference sequence). The CDR3 DNA reads TGCAGTGCGTCGGACATGCGAGGAAACACCATATATTTT. Protein sequence: CSASDMRGNTIYF.

This clonotype was counted many times. The chain is built from TRBV7-8 and TRBJ1-4; no clear D. Trimming cost V 5 bases and J 7 bases, with 17 bases left between them. The germline V gene has CDR1 SGHVS and CDR2 FQNEAQ. The CDR3 contains 15 residues. The CDR3 protein is CASSLGGRGAEKLFF. The CDR3 DNA is TGTGCCAGCAGCCTAGGTGGGCGCGGCGCTGAAAAACTGTTTTTT.

In its sample, this clonotype was seen a few times. This chain links TRBV10-3 with TRBJ2-2; D gene uncertain. The germline V gene encodes CDR1 ENHRY and CDR2 SYGVKD. V was trimmed by 6 bases and J by 4 bases, leaving 6 bases between them. The CDR3 loop spans 12 amino acids. The CDR3 loop reads CAIRVGTGELFF. CDR3 nucleotide sequence: TGTGCCATCAGGGTAGGCACCGGGGAGCTGTTTTTT.

This clonotype was observed many times. The J gene is TRBJ2-1, the V gene TRBV7-2, with D uncertain. Germline V gives CDR1 SGHTA, CDR2 FQGNSA. V lost 6 bases and J lost 6, with 18 bases in between. The CDR3 runs to 15 residues. CDR3 nucleotides: TGTGCCAGCAGACCGGCCCTAAGTGGAATCAATGAGCAGTTCTTC. Encoded protein: CASRPALSGINEQFF. Full variable domain (missing parts from reference TRBV7-2 and TRBJ2-1): GAGVSQSPSNKVTEKGKDVELRCDPISGHTALYWYRQSLGQGLEFLIYFQGNSAPDKSGLPSDRFSAERTGGSVSTLTIQRTQQEDSAVYLCASRPALSGINEQFFGPGTRLTVL.

Many counts were recorded for this clonotype. This chain connects TRBV6-5 to TRBJ2-7, with D possibly being TRBD2 (5 bases). V was cut by 2 bases and J by 3 bases, with 8 bases left in between. The CDR3 loop spans 13 amino acids. Germline V gene sequence: CDR1 MNHEY, CDR2 SVGAGI. CDR3: CASSYARGYEQYV. The CDR3 DNA sequence: TGTGCCAGCAGTTACGCCCGGGGCTACGAGCAGTACGTC.

The genes are TRBV20-1 and TRBJ1-1; D is unclear. Trimming took off 6 bases at V and 4 bases at J, with 12 bases between the two ends. The CDR3 runs 12 residues. In germline, CDR1 is DFQATT, CDR2 SNEGSKA (reference sequence). The CDR3 here is CSALGLSTEAFF. The DNA for the CDR3 is TGCAGTGCCCTAGGGCTGAGCACTGAAGCTTTCTTT.

This clonotype was seen only a few times. V usage is TRBV12-3 or TRBV12-4 and J usage is TRBJ1-4; D may be TRBD1 (6 bases). Deletions cut 6 bases from V and 6 bases from J, with 11 bases between. The CDR3 has 13 residues. CDR3 loop: CASRPHRDEKLFF. In nucleotides, the CDR3 is TGTGCCAGCAGGCCCCACAGGGATGAAAAACTGTTTTTT.

A few counts support this clonotype. V and J are TRBV24-1 and TRBJ2-2; D call uncertain. The V gene lost 9 bases and the J gene lost 0 bases, with 7 bases spanning the gap. This CDR3 is 13 amino acids long. Per germline, CDR1 KGHDR and CDR2 SFDVKD. The CDR3 region is CATLDTNTGELFF. DNA for the CDR3: TGTGCCACCCTCGACACGAACACCGGGGAGCTGTTTTTT.

This rearrangement joins TRBV27 to TRBJ2-3; 13 positions match TRBD2. This CDR3 is built from 15 residues. The ends lost 10 bases at V and 0 bases at J; junction bases unmatched: 4. Germline lookup yields CDR1 MNHEY and CDR2 SMNVEV (reference sequence). The CDR3 sequence is CATQGLAGSTDTQYF. The CDR3 region has the DNA TGTGCCACCCAGGGACTAGCGGGGAGCACAGATACGCAGTATTTT.

This clonotype was observed a few times. The chain carries TRBV7-2 and TRBJ1-2, with D possibly being TRBD1 (6 bases). CDR3 length: 12 residues. Trimming took 5 bases from V and 8 from J, leaving 12 bases between them. Germline V lookup: CDR1 SGHTA, CDR2 FQGNSA. CDR3 nucleotide sequence: TGTGCCAGCAGCCTCCACGGGGGCGGCTACACCTTC. As protein: CASSLHGGGYTF.

This clonotype was seen only a few times. This chain connects TRBV6-1 to TRBJ2-7, with 9 bases identical to TRBD1. The junction had 4 bases not matched to a gene; V was cut back by 5 bases and J by 5 bases. This CDR3 is built from 13 residues. CDR1 is MNHNS and CDR2 is SASEGT in the germline V gene. The CDR3 sequence: CASSPDRGDEQYV. The DNA for the CDR3 is TGTGCCAGCAGTCCGGACAGGGGCGACGAGCAGTACGTC.

There are a few counts of this clonotype. The genes are TRBV4-1 and TRBJ1-1; 11 positions agree with TRBD1. In germline, CDR1 is MGHRA, CDR2 YSYEKL. V lost 3 bases to trimming and J lost 5 bases; unmatched junction nucleotides: 2. The CDR3 has 14 amino acids. The CDR3 DNA reads TGCGCCAGCAGCCAGGACAGGGGGCGAACTGAAGCTTTCTTT. This gives the protein CASSQDRGRTEAFF.

A word on this clonotype: One end of the junction fails to match germline, which may point to a read error. The J gene is TRBJ2-6, the V gene TRBV25-1, with unresolved D. The germline gives CDR1 MGHDK, CDR2 SYGVNS. This CDR3 has 14 amino acids. The DNA for the CDR3 is TGTGCCGGCAGTGGGAACCCTGGGGCCAACGTCCTGACTTTC. It specifies CAGSGNPGANVLTF.

The table lists this clonotype with a few counts. The gene calls are TRBV27 and TRBJ1-2, with a weak D call TRBD1 (5 bases). The CDR3 is 15 residues long. Germline values: CDR1 MNHEY, CDR2 SMNVEV (reference sequence). V shed 5 bases and J shed 0 bases, with 13 bases lying between them. The CDR3 region is CASSPLDTTNYGYTF. In nucleotides, the CDR3 is TGTGCCAGCAGTCCGTTGGACACTACTAACTATGGCTACACCTTC.

The V call is TRBV12-3 or TRBV12-4, the J call TRBJ2-5, with 9 nucleotides matching TRBD1. V lost 3 bases and J lost 5; bases outside the gene matches: 7. This CDR3 is built from 15 residues. The CDR3 nucleotides are TGTGCCAGCAGTTTTTCGGGGGACAGGGAGGAGACCCAGTACTTC. Translation gives CASSFSGDREETQYF.

This clonotype was counted many times. The J gene is TRBJ2-1, the V gene TRBV5-1; the match to TRBD1 covers 8 bases. Unmatched junction bases numbered 11, after V lost 4 bases and J lost 8 bases. The CDR3 loop spans 15 amino acids. Per germline, CDR1 SGHRS and CDR2 YFSETQ. The CDR3 sequence is CASSRTGWMEDEQFF. The CDR3 nucleotides are TGCGCCAGCAGCCGGACAGGGTGGATGGAGGATGAGCAGTTCTTC.

The V call is TRBV6-6, the J call TRBJ1-1, with D unclear. The CDR3 has 11 residues. Germline V gives CDR1 MNHNY, CDR2 SVGAGI (reference sequence). With 3 bases removed from V and 6 bases from J, the gap between germline ends came to 5 bases. The CDR3 reads CASSYQAEAFF. The CDR3 DNA reads TGTGCCAGCAGTTATCAAGCTGAAGCTTTCTTT.

The V gene is TRBV7-2, the J gene TRBJ1-2, with 10 bases lining up with TRBD1. The J segment lost 4 bases and the V segment lost 1 base, leaving 9 bases of the junction unmatched. This CDR3 contains 17 residues. Germline V gene data show CDR1 as SGHTA and CDR2 as FQGNSA. CDR3 sequence: CASSLDPGTGVSYGYTF. CDR3 DNA: TGTGCCAGCAGCTTAGATCCCGGGACAGGGGTCTCCTATGGCTACACCTTC.

V gene TRBV2 combines with J gene TRBJ2-3, with TRBD2 matching over 9 bases. J lost 2 bases, V lost 3 bases, and 12 bases had no gene match. The V gene's germline CDR1 is SNHLY and CDR2 FYNNEI. The CDR3 runs 18 residues. In DNA form, the CDR3 reads TGTGCCAGCAGTGATTTTTCGAGCGGGGGGCCTTCCACAGATACGCAGTATTTT. This codes for CASSDFSSGGPSTDTQYF.

The chain uses TRBV6-5 and TRBJ2-7, with D possibly matching TRBD2 (6 bases). Germline V gene lookup returns CDR1 MNHEY and CDR2 SVGAGI. V gave up 6 bases and J gave up 2 bases, with 11 bases separating them. The CDR3 sequence is 13 residues long. The CDR3 region has the DNA TGTGCCAGCAGCCGGGCGGGGACCTACGAGCAGTACTTC. It codes for CASSRAGTYEQYF.

The chain links TRBV10-3 to TRBJ1-1; D remains ambiguous. CDR1 and CDR2 from the germline V gene are ENHRY and SYGVKD. The CDR3 totals 13 residues. V gave up 4 bases and J gave up 0 bases, with 6 bases separating them. This CDR3 is CAISGQVNTEAFF. The CDR3 DNA reads TGTGCCATCAGTGGCCAGGTGAACACTGAAGCTTTCTTT.